This TCR beta chain was profiled in a study of shared clonotypes between healthy human individuals. Data came from immunoSEQ multiplex PCR; TCRdb stores just in-frame clones and leaves some out. This table has over a million clones, roughly 75% appearing once. V gave up 4 bases and J gave up 2 bases; unmatched junction bases: 3. The CDR3 contains 14 residues. Germline CDR1 and CDR2: LGHNT and FRNRAP. This TCR was sampled from a man younger than 35 in good health. Sequencing was carried out using memory CD4+ T cells sorted from blood. Subset: CD45RA-negative fraction. The genes are TRBV12-5 and TRBJ1-1, with 8 bases matching TRBD1. Here the CDR3 reads CASGSTGGNTEAFF. As DNA, the CDR3 is TGTGCTAGTGGTTCAACAGGGGGAAACACTGAAGCTTTCTTT.